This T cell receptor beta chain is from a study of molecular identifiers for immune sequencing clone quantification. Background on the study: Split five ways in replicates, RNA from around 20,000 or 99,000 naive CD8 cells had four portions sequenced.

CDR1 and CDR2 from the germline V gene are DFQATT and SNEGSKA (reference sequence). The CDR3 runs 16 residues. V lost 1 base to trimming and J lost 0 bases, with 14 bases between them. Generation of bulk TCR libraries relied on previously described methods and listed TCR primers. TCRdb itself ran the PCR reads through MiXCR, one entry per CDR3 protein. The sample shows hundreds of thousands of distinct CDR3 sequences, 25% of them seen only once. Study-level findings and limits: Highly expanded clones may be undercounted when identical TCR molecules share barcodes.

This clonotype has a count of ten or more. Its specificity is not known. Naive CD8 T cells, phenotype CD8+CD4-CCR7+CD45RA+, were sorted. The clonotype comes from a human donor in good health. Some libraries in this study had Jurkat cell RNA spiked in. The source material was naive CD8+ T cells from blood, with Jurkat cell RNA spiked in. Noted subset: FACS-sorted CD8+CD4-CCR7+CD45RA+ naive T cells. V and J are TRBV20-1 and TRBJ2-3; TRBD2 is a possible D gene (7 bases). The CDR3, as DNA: TGCAGTGCTAGAGCGGGGGGCGAAACTAGCACAGATACGCAGTATTTT. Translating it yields CSARAGGETSTDTQYF.